This T cell receptor (beta chain) was sequenced during a study of blood T cell repertoires in COVID-19. The assay was immunoSEQ multiplex PCR, and TCRdb's table has in-frame clones only and misses some. The sample lists approximately 230,000 clones; about 88% were seen once. The CDR3 spans 14 residues. Germline assignment: CDR1 SGHDT and CDR2 YYEEEE. The ends were cut back, 5 bases at V and 2 bases at J, with 14 bases in the middle. The receptor's source is a woman in her thirties or forties who had recovered from COVID-19. The material sequenced was peripheral blood. The V and J genes are TRBV5-6 and TRBJ2-7, with D tentatively TRBD1 (5 bases). The CDR3 nucleotides are TGTGCCAGCAGTCAAGACAGCTTACCCTACGAGCAGTACTTC. Translation gives CASSQDSLPYEQYF.